What follows describes a single T cell receptor beta chain. The sample holds many counts of this clonotype. No antigen is known for it. No base qualities exist here, and no much larger clone lies one base off it. The entry originates in a study of regulatory T cells in long-lasting Graves disease (dated by TCRdb to about 2021). For the wider study: Newly diagnosed Graves' disease patients had taken antithyroid drugs for less than 3 months. A total of roughly 35 samples underwent TCR sequencing, from roughly 13 patients with persistent Graves' disease and roughly 20 patients with newly diagnosed Graves' disease. Peripheral blood TCR sequencing and RNA sequencing compared persistent Graves' disease patients with newly diagnosed Graves' disease patients. The study took place in China and was registered as a clinical trial.

Library construction relied on multiplex PCR. Reads for this sample came from an Illumina HiSeq 4000. TCR beta libraries were built with iRepertoire HTBI primers and Arm-PCR amplification of CDR3 regions. Before sequencing, the PCR products underwent gel purification. On the authors' methods: A total of 62 TRBV and under 15 TRBJ segments were identified across samples and were used for gene usage analysis of CDR3 amino acid clonotypes. COPE and FqMerger were used to merge the filtered high-quality paired reads into contigs. BLAST was used to align contigs to IMGT TRBV, TRBD and TRBJ reference genes, with CDR3 defined following IMGT. Any clonotype with a frequency above 0.1% was counted as a highly expanded clone. Shannon entropy was used to measure repertoire diversity, and the Gini coefficient was used to measure V-J evenness. A clonotype was considered public if more than one individual shared it. The public reads were reprocessed in TCRdb via fastp at Q25 and MiXCR, keeping in-frame beta chains. Rows with one shared CDR3 protein collapse into an entry with the most common genes and DNA. Clone size and V and J calls follow TCRdb, not the original study. The sample has approximately 400,000 distinct CDR3 sequences on record, more than 13% of them singletons. The ten biggest clones cover 16% of the sample.

The research as a whole found: The authors noted that the small sample size was a limitation that may lower accuracy. Sequencing and analysis were restricted to the TCR beta chain. More public clonotypes were shared among persistent patients (around 2,600) than among newly diagnosed patients (966). Lower TCR Shannon entropy and fewer highly expanded clones were observed in persistent Graves' disease patients than in newly diagnosed patients, which suggested clonal expansion. The study examined only peripheral blood because the primary lesion, thyroid tissue, could not be accessed. Preferential use of TRBV28, TRBJ1-2 and TRBJ2-5 was observed in persistent disease, whereas TRBV20-1 and TRBJ2-1 were favored in newly diagnosed disease.

Per the publication, the time point label means: newly diagnosed GD, antithyroid drugs for less than 3 months. For both TCR sequencing and RNA sequencing, RNA was extracted from PBMCs in TRIzol. The diagnosis of Graves' disease was made according to American Thyroid Association guidelines. Recruitment of patients was carried out at an endocrinology department in Xi'an, China. Each patient gave 7 to 9.5 milliliters of peripheral blood, collected in an EDTA anticoagulant tube. Ficoll Paque Plus density gradient separation was used to isolate PBMCs, and no additional T cell sorting was done. RNA quality was checked with an Agilent 2100 Bioanalyzer and agarose gel, and concentration with a NanoDrop 2000. The germline V gene (reference sequence) gives CDR1 as MNHEY and CDR2 as SMNVEV. The junction carries 12 bases between V and J, which are trimmed by 2 bases and 5 bases respectively. The CDR3 goes from the cysteine to the phenylalanine over 14 residues. The kept DNA is CDR3 alone, 42 bases in frame from the first base.

These data also featured in a second study, about T cells in Graves' hyperthyroidism and ophthalmopathy. The second study, in turn, reports: Stable Graves' hyperthyroidism was defined as no progression to ophthalmopathy during 18 months of follow-up. Hyperthyroidism patients were newly diagnosed, had a disease duration of under 2 months, and were aged 18 to 65 years. Exclusion was applied to patients with uncontrolled infections, other autoimmune diseases, pregnancy or lactation. Diagnoses relied on clinical symptoms, serum thyroxine and TRAb, thyroid ultrasound and orbital computed tomography. A first-round RT-PCR of the TCR CDR3 used the HTBI primer set with the Qiagen OneStep RT-PCR kit. Most expanded thyroid clonotypes (frequency above 0.001) were also detected in blood, a finding suggesting that blood repertoires may reflect thyroid immune responses. A 13 V-J signature model separated ophthalmopathy from stable hyperthyroidism, with approximately 87% sensitivity and 81.08% specificity in cross-validation and 80%/75% in testing. In validation, the model predicted progression to ophthalmopathy with just under 71% sensitivity and 72% to 85% specificity, a median of about six months before onset. A discovery cohort of 95 to 100 patients, about 40 with Graves' ophthalmopathy and approximately 60 with stable Graves' hyperthyroidism, was used to find distinguishing TCR V-J signatures. Prospective prediction of ophthalmopathy was tested in an independent validation cohort consisting of under 20 hyperthyroidism patients and some 16 patients who later progressed to ophthalmopathy. The approximately 100 discovery patients were divided at random into training and test sets in a 7:3 ratio. The study also compared thyroid tissue and blood T-cell repertoires from 5 to 7 Graves' hyperthyroidism patients. After blood sampling, hyperthyroidism patients were treated with methimazole at a starting dose of 30 mg daily, and ophthalmopathy patients were treated with high-dose intravenous methylprednisolone. Libraries were constructed in a second round of multiplex PCR, after which size selection and purification were carried out. Sequencing of the libraries was done on an Illumina HiSeq2000 using paired-end 100 bp reads. SOAPnuke was used to process the raw data, with reads discarded if the reads contained adapters or uncalled bases, had a mean Phred below 15, or lacked an exact constant-primer or identifier match. COPE v1.2.5 was used to merge high-quality paired reads, and clonotypes were defined as unique nucleotide sequences. Clonotypes were aligned to IMGT TRBV, TRBD and TRBJ reference segments using MiTCR v1.1. The analysis included only V-J combinations with a frequency above 0.0001, which together covered 99.2% of the repertoires. The TCS score was defined as F50 (clonal expansion) divided by E x V (chaos), with BLOSUM62-based TCRdist calculated between CDR3 peptides within each V-J. Welch's t-statistics and random forest reduced roughly 540 V-J features to 13, which were used in a naive Bayes classifier (R e1071). No statistical method was used to set the sample size in advance, and investigators knew the group allocation. TCR Vbeta CDR3 sequencing of fewer than 150 peripheral blood samples (fewer than 45 ophthalmopathy, under 80 hyperthyroidism and approximately 17 progressor patients) is reported in the paper.

The clonotype was recovered from a woman aged 30 to 39 with Graves disease. Donor details come from another sample of the same person, matched by shared clones. Source: peripheral blood mononuclear cells (PBMCs), taken at new diagnosis, from a patient treated with antithyroid drugs. This receptor chain uses TRBV27 and TRBJ1-1, with the D gene too uncertain to name. CDR3 loop: CASSLEGVSTEAFF. The DNA sequence is TGTGCCAGCAGTTTAGAAGGAGTATCGACTGAAGCTTTCTTT.